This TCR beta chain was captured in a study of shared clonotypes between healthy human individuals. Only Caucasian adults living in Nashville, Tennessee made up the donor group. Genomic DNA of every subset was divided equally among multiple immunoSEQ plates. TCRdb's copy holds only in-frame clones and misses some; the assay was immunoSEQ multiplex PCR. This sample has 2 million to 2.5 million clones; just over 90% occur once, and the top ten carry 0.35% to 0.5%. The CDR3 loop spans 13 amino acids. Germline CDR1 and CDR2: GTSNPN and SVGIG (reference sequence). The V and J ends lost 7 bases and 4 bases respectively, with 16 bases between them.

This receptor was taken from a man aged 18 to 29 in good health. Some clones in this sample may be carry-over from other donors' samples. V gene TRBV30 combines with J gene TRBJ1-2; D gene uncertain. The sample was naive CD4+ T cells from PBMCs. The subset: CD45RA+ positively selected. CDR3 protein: CALRASGFYGYTF. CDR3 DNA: TGTGCCTTGCGGGCCTCGGGTTTCTATGGCTACACCTTC.